The present T cell receptor (beta chain) was sequenced within a study of T cell repertoires in aging, cancer and after chemotherapy. The overall study: The whole study produced a dataset of roughly 8.8 million TCR reads.

This clonotype was seen a few times. The CDR3 totals 12 residues. Trimming shortened V by 3 bases and J by 3 bases, and 3 bases separated the two germline ends. The germline gives CDR1 LNHDA, CDR2 SQIVND (reference sequence). Peripheral blood genomic DNA, not sorted cells or RNA, was the template. Rearranged V-D-J TRB sequences were amplified with a mixed TRB-A/B primer pool. From the multiplex PCR reads, TCRdb called clonotypes with MiXCR, one entry per CDR3 protein. The sample lists roughly 10,000 distinct CDR3 sequences, approximately 32% seen once, with 19% in the top ten. The sequence derives from a human donor in good health. The donor label of this sample is uncertain. V is TRBV19 and J is TRBJ1-5, with D unresolved. Sequencing was done on a sample of blood. The CDR3 protein is CASSILNQPQHF. CDR3 bases: TGTGCCAGTAGTATCCTCAATCAGCCCCAGCATTTT.